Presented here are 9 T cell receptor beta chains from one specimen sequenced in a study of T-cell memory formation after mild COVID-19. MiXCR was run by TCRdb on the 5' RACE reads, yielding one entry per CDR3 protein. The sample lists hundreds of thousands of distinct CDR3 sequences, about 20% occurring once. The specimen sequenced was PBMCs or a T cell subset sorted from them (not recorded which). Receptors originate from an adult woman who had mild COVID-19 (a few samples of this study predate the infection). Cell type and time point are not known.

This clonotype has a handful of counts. In DNA form, the CDR3 reads TGTGCCAGCTCACCACTGCCAGGAACTGCGAACACCGGGGAGCTGTTTTTT. Translated: CASSPLPGTANTGELFF. The chain links TRBV18 to TRBJ2-2, with unresolved D. CDR1 is KGHSH, CDR2 LQKENI, per germline. Between the trimmed V and J ends, which lost 1 base and 0 bases, there was a span of 12 bases. The CDR3 runs 17 residues.

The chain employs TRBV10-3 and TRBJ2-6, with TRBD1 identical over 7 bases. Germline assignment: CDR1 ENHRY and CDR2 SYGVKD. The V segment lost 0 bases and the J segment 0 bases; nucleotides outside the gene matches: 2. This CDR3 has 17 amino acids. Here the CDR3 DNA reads TGTGCCATCAGTGAGTCGACAGGGTACTCTGGGGCCAACGTCCTGACTTTC. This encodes CAISESTGYSGANVLTF.

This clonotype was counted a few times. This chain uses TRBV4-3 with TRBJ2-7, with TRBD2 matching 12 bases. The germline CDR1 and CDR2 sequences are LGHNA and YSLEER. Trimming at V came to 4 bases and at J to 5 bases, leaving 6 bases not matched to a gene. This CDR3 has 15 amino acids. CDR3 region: CASSLLTSGRDEQYF. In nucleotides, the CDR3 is TGCGCCAGCAGCCTACTGACTAGCGGGAGAGACGAGCAGTACTTC.

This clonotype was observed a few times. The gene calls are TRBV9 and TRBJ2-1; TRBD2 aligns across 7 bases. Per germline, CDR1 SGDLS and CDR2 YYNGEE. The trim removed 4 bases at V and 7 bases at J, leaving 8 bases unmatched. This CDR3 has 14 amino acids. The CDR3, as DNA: TGTGCCAGCAGCCCTTCCTGGGGGGGGAATGAGCAGTTCTTC. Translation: CASSPSWGGNEQFF.

Written as DNA, the CDR3 is TGTGCCAGTGACCCGGGACAGGGAGGACCGGGACCCACCTACGAGCAGTACTTC. Translation: CASDPGQGGPGPTYEQYF. This chain joins TRBV6-1 and TRBJ2-7, with 9 positions matching TRBD1. Losses at the gene ends were 9 bases for V and 2 bases for J; bases not matched to a gene: 20. This CDR3 is built from 18 residues. Per germline, CDR1 MNHNS and CDR2 SASEGT.

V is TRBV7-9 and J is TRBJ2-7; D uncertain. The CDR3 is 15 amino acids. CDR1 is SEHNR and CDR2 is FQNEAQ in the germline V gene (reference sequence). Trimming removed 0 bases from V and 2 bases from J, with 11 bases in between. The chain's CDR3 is CASSLALDRAYEQYF. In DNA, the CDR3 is TGTGCCAGCAGCTTAGCGCTGGACCGTGCCTACGAGCAGTACTTC.

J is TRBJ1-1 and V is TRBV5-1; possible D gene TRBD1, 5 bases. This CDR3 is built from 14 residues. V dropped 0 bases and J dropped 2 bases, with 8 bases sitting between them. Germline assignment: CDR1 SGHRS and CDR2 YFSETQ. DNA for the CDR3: TGCGCCAGCAGCTTGGCCCGGGACAACACTGAAGCTTTCTTT. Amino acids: CASSLARDNTEAFF.

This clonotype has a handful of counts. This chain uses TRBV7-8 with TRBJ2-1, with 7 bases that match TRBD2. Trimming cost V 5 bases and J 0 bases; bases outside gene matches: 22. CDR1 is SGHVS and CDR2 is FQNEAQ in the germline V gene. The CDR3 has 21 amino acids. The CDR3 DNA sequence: TGTGCCAGCAGCGCGGTTGGTAAGCGGGGATATTTTTCGAGCTCCTACAATGAGCAGTTCTTC. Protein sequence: CASSAVGKRGYFSSSYNEQFF. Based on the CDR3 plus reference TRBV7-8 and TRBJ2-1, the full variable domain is GAGVSQSPRYKVAKRGQDVALRCDPISGHVSLFWYQQALGQGPEFLTYFQNEAQLDKSGLPSDRFFAERPEGSVSTLKIQRTQQEDSAVYLCASSAVGKRGYFSSSYNEQFFGPGTRLTVL.

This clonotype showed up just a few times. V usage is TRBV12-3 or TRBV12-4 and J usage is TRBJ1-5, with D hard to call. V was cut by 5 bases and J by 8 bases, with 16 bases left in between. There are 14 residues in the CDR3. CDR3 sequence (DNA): TGTGCCAGCAGTCTGACGACCTCTTTGGAGCCCCAGCATTTT. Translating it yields CASSLTTSLEPQHF.